Listed here are 16 T cell receptor beta chains from one sample, sequenced in a study of blood T cell repertoires in COVID-19. Only in-frame clones appear in the TCRdb table, and some are missing; sequencing was by immunoSEQ multiplex PCR. The sample holds about 280,000 clones, around 89% seen once. The sample was PBMCs or T cells enriched from blood (not recorded which). These receptors were taken from a woman aged 25 to 45 with acute COVID-19.

This chain links TRBV24-1 with TRBJ2-1; no clear D gene. This CDR3 has 15 amino acids. Germline assignment: CDR1 KGHDR and CDR2 SFDVKD. V was trimmed by 9 bases and J by 1 base, leaving 15 bases between them. The CDR3 nucleotides read TGTGCCACCGGTGGAAAGACTGGGTCCTACAATGAGCAGTTCTTC. This encodes CATGGKTGSYNEQFF.

The V call is TRBV2, the J call TRBJ1-5; no reliable D call. Per the germline V gene, CDR1 is SNHLY and CDR2 is FYNNEI. The V end was cut by 6 bases, the J end by 2 bases, with 14 bases between. The CDR3 is made up of 15 amino acids. The CDR3 sequence: CASRPISGGNQPQHF. In nucleotides, the CDR3 is TGTGCCAGCAGGCCGATTAGCGGTGGCAATCAGCCCCAGCATTTT.

The rearrangement links TRBV10-3 to TRBJ2-5; no reliable D call. Trimming stripped 4 bases from V and 0 bases from J, with 6 bases between. The CDR3 length is 13 residues. From germline, CDR1 is ENHRY and CDR2 SYGVKD. The CDR3 nucleotides are TGTGCCATCAGTGGCACTTACCAAGAGACCCAGTACTTC. It translates to CAISGTYQETQYF.

This chain joins TRBV10-3 and TRBJ1-1; tentatively, D is TRBD1 (5 bases). The germline CDR1 and CDR2 sequences are ENHRY and SYGVKD. Between the trimmed V and J ends, which lost 1 base and 2 bases, there was a span of 14 bases. CDR3 length: 16 residues. CDR3 region: CAISELGEGKNTEAFF. In DNA, the CDR3 is TGTGCCATCAGTGAGTTGGGGGAGGGAAAAAACACTGAAGCTTTCTTT.

V is TRBV9 and J is TRBJ2-2; 8 bases are a match to TRBD1. The germline V gene has CDR1 SGDLS and CDR2 YYNGEE. The CDR3 covers 16 residues. V dropped 3 bases and J dropped 1; count of bases not matched to a gene: 5. The CDR3 sequence is CASSGTGIENTGELFF. CDR3 nucleotides: TGTGCCAGCAGCGGGACAGGGATTGAGAACACCGGGGAGCTGTTTTTT.

This chain connects TRBV28 to TRBJ2-7; TRBD2 matches 13 bases. In germline, CDR1 is MDHEN, CDR2 SYDVKM. V was clipped by 0 bases and J by 4 bases; unmatched bases: 0. The CDR3 consists of 15 residues. The CDR3 sequence: CASSLWGLAGYEQYF. CDR3 nucleotide sequence: TGTGCCAGCAGTTTATGGGGACTAGCGGGATACGAGCAGTACTTC.

The J gene is TRBJ1-4, the V gene TRBV4-1; D call uncertain. V lost 3 bases to trimming and J lost 1 base, with 9 bases between them. There are 15 residues in the CDR3. Germline values: CDR1 MGHRA, CDR2 YSYEKL. This CDR3 reads CASSHPLVTNEKLFF. The CDR3 coding sequence is TGCGCCAGCAGCCACCCACTTGTAACTAATGAAAAACTGTTTTTT.

The J gene is TRBJ2-7, the V gene TRBV6-5; the D is unclear. V lost 6 bases, J lost 6 bases, and 12 bases lay in between. Germline V lookup: CDR1 MNHEY, CDR2 SVGAGI. The CDR3 runs 12 residues. CDR3 nucleotide sequence: TGTGCCAGCAGGACACGGTTGTCCGAGCAGTACTTC. Its protein is CASRTRLSEQYF.

The chain is built from TRBV11-3 and TRBJ2-7, with 12 bases identical to TRBD2. CDR3 size: 15 residues. Germline assignment: CDR1 SGHNT and CDR2 YENEEA. With 6 bases clipped from V and 0 bases from J, the junction kept 3 bases outside the gene matches. CDR3 in DNA: TGTGCCAGCAGTCGACTAGCGGGGGACTCCTACGAGCAGTACTTC. It is translated as CASSRLAGDSYEQYF.

There are a few counts of this clone. J is TRBJ1-1 and V is TRBV7-9; D unresolved. V lost 4 bases, J lost 0 bases, and 15 bases lay in between. From germline, CDR1 is SEHNR and CDR2 FQNEAQ (reference sequence). The CDR3 is 16 residues long. CDR3 in DNA: TGTGCCAGCAGCTCAACCCTGACGGACTTGAACACTGAAGCTTTCTTT. This encodes CASSSTLTDLNTEAFF.

This chain connects TRBV6-5 to TRBJ2-6, with unresolved D. Germline V gene data show CDR1 as MNHEY and CDR2 as SVGAGI. V was cut by 6 bases and J by 3 bases, with 6 bases left in between. CDR3 length equals 13 residues. The CDR3 sequence is CASRTGGANVLTF. CDR3 in DNA: TGTGCCAGCAGAACGGGTGGGGCCAACGTCCTGACTTTC.

The chain is built from TRBV10-3 and TRBJ2-1; 7 positions match TRBD2. The germline V gene encodes CDR1 ENHRY and CDR2 SYGVKD. Losses at the gene ends were 4 bases for V and 7 bases for J; bases not matched to a gene: 10. This CDR3 region has 15 residues. CDR3: CAISAPFAGVNEQFF. Written as DNA, the CDR3 is TGTGCCATCAGTGCTCCTTTCGCGGGAGTGAATGAGCAGTTCTTC.

The chain couples TRBV9 to TRBJ2-3, with TRBD2 as a possible D gene (6 bases). The CDR3 totals 15 residues. V lost 0 bases and J lost 0, with 8 bases in between. Germline V gives CDR1 SGDLS, CDR2 YYNGEE. Here the CDR3 reads CASSVDAGSTDTQYF. CDR3 nucleotides: TGTGCCAGCAGCGTAGATGCGGGGAGCACAGATACGCAGTATTTT.

The genes are TRBV28 and TRBJ2-1, with 7 nucleotides matching TRBD1. Germline V lookup: CDR1 MDHEN, CDR2 SYDVKM. V gave up 5 bases and J gave up 5 bases; unmatched junction bases: 9. The CDR3 loop spans 15 amino acids. CDR3 protein: CASSPIDRDNNEQFF. CDR3 DNA sequence: TGTGCCAGCAGTCCTATTGACAGGGATAACAATGAGCAGTTCTTC.

This clone has a single count. This rearrangement joins TRBV7-2 to TRBJ2-3; 13 bases are a match to TRBD2. Trimming removed 5 bases from V and 1 base from J; junction bases left unmatched: 9. The CDR3 runs to 18 residues. Germline V gives CDR1 SGHTA, CDR2 FQGNSA. In nucleotides, the CDR3 is TGTGCCAGCAGCCCTGGACTAGCGGGAGCGTTTGGCACAGATACGCAGTATTTT. It yields the protein CASSPGLAGAFGTDTQYF.

In DNA, the CDR3 is TGTGCCAGCAGTTTCGGGACAGGGGGCTCACCCCTCCACTTT. It is translated as CASSFGTGGSPLHF. V gene TRBV28 combines with J gene TRBJ1-6; 12 nucleotides line up with TRBD1. The CDR3 runs 14 residues. J was trimmed by 10 bases and V by 3 bases; bases with no gene match: 1. The germline gives CDR1 MDHEN, CDR2 SYDVKM.